This is a list of T cell receptor beta chains from one sample in a study of shared clonotypes between healthy human individuals. The method was immunoSEQ multiplex PCR; TCRdb's version includes in-frame clones alone and lacks a portion of them. The sample carries approximately 2.1 million clones, approximately 95% recorded once. Source material: naive CD4+ T cells from PBMCs. All receptors derive from a man younger than 35 in good health. Some clones in this sample may be carry-over from other donors' samples. CDR3s include the opening cysteine and the closing phenylalanine or tryptophan. A D gene is named only where the DNA matches it firmly. Expanded clones get a size class; other rows say once, few or many, or leave the size out.

V	J	size	D	DNA	CDR3
TRBV4-1	TRBJ2-3	once	-	TGCGCCAGCAGCCGCGATCCGGTGGGCACAGATACGCAGTATTTT	CASSRDPVGTDTQYF
TRBV11-3	TRBJ2-1	-	-	TGTGCCAGCAGTAGGACCGACAATGAGCAGTTCTTC	CASSRTDNEQFF
TRBV11-2	TRBJ2-1	once	-	TGTGCCAGCAGCACAACAACCCCCTACAATGAGCAGTTCTTC	CASSTTTPYNEQFF
TRBV25-1	TRBJ2-1	-	-	TGTGCCAGCAGTGATTCGGTTCCGGACAATGAGCAGTTCTTC	CASSDSVPDNEQFF
TRBV28	TRBJ2-2	-	-	TGTGCCAGCAGTCCCCCAAGAAACACCGGGGAGCTGTTTTTT	CASSPPRNTGELFF
TRBV29-1	TRBJ1-1	-	-	TGCAGCGCTGCCTGGGACGGGAACACTGAAGCTTTCTTT	CSAAWDGNTEAFF
TRBV9	TRBJ2-3	-	-	TGTGCCAGCACCCAGGGTGGGTCTTCTTTTGGTACGCAGTATTTT	CASTQGGSSFGTQYF
TRBV18	TRBJ1-5	-	-	TGTGCCAGCTCACCCCAGGCAGCGGATCAGCCCCAGCATTTT	CASSPQAADQPQHF
TRBV5-1	TRBJ2-7	-	-	TGCGCCAGCAGGCCACCCGCTTTGGGGGGTATGGCCTCCTACGAGCAGTACTTC	CASRPPALGGMASYEQYF
TRBV2	TRBJ2-5	many	TRBD1	TGTGCCAGCCGCAGGGGGCTTGAGGAGACCCAGTACTTC	CASRRGLEETQYF
TRBV6-5	TRBJ2-3	-	-	TGTGCCAGCAGGATTACGGGGACCCGCACAGATACGCAGTATTTT	CASRITGTRTDTQYF
TRBV11-2	TRBJ2-6	-	-	TGTGCCAGCAGCTCAGTCGTGGGGGGCGCTAATGGGGCCAACGTCCTGACTTTC	CASSSVVGGANGANVLTF
TRBV30	TRBJ2-7	-	TRBD1	TGTGCCTGGAGTGCCATCGGGGGACAGGGTTACGAGCAGTACTTC	CAWSAIGGQGYEQYF
TRBV7-9	TRBJ1-2	-	-	TGTGCCAGCAGCTTAGGTCAAAATGGCTACACCTTC	CASSLGQNGYTF
TRBV19	TRBJ2-1	once	TRBD2	TGTGCCAGTGGACAGCTAGCGGGGGTATTATACAATGAGCAGTTCTTC	CASGQLAGVLYNEQFF